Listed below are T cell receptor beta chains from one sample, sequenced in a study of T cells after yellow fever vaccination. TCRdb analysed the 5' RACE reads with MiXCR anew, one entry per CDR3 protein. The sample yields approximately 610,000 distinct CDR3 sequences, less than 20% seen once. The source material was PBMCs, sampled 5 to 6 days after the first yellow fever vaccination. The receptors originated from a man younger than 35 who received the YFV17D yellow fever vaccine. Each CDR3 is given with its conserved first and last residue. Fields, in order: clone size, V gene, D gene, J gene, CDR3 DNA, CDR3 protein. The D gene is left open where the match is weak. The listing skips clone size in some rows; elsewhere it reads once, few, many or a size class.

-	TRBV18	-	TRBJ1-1	TGTGCCAGCTCACCACCGGTAACCAAGGCAGAAGCTTTCTTT	CASSPPVTKAEAFF
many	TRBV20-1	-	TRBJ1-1	TGCAGTGCCAGTGGAGGGGTGAACACTGAAGCTTTCTTT	CSASGGVNTEAFF
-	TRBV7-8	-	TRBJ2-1	TGTGCCAGCAGCCATATCTTACAGGGCTCCTACAATGAGCAGTTCTTC	CASSHILQGSYNEQFF
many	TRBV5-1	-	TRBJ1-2	TGTGCCAGCAGCGGGCAGAACTATGGCTACACCTTC	CASSGQNYGYTF
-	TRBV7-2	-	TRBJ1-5	TGTGCCAGCAGCTTTGGTCCGGACCCGGGAGAGCCCCAGCATTTT	CASSFGPDPGEPQHF
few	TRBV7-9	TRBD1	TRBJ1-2	TGTGCCAGCAGCCCGGGCAGGGGGCTTAACTATGGCTACACCTTC	CASSPGRGLNYGYTF
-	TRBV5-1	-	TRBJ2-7	TGCGCCAGCGGAGTATACGAGCAGTACTTC	CASGVYEQYF
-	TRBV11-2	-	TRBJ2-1	TGTGCCAGCAGCCCCGACGTATCTAGGGCCTACAATGAGCAGTTCTTC	CASSPDVSRAYNEQFF
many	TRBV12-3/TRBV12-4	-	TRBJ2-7	TGTGCCAGCAGCCGCGAGGCGACCTCTCGCGAGCAGTACTTC	CASSREATSREQYF
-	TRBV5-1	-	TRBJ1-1	TGCGCCAGCCGACCCGGCCCTACGAACACTGAAGCTTTCTTT	CASRPGPTNTEAFF
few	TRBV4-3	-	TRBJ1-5	TGCGCCAGCAGCCAAGATGTGTTGTGGCATAGCAATCAGCCCCAGCATTTT	CASSQDVLWHSNQPQHF
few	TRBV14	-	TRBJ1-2	TGTGCCAGCAGCCGTCTTAGCCCGGAGGGAGGCTACACCTTC	CASSRLSPEGGYTF
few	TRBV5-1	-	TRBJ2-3	TGCGCCAGCAGCGGAGGGGGCGCGGGCACAGATACGCAGTATTTT	CASSGGGAGTDTQYF
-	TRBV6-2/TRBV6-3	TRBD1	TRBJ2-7	TGTGCCAGCAGTTACTCGATCGGGACAGGCTTCTACGAGCAGTACTTC	CASSYSIGTGFYEQYF
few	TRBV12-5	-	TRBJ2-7	TGTGCTAGTGGTTTGGTAACCGGGGAGCAGTACTTC	CASGLVTGEQYF
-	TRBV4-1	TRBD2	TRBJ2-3	TGCGCCAGCAGCCAAGTCGGCGCGGAGCGGGGCTGGGATACGCAGTATTTT	CASSQVGAERGWDTQYF
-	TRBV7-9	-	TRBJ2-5	TGTGCCAGCAGCTCCCCCGGGACTTCGGAAGAGACCCAGTACTTC	CASSSPGTSEETQYF
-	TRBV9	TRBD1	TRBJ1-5	TGTGCCAGTGGGACAGGGGGTATTCAGCCCCAGCATTTT	CASGTGGIQPQHF
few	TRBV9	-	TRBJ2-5	TGTGCCAGCAGCGTAGGAGGGGGGACAGTAAGAGAGTGGGCCCAGTACTTC	CASSVGGGTVREWAQYF
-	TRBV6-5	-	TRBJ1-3	TGTGCCAGCAGAGCAAAGGGCCTACCGAGGGCGGGAAACACCATATATTTT	CASRAKGLPRAGNTIYF
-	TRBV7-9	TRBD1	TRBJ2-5	TGTGCCAGCAGCTCAGATTCCGGGACAGAGTACTTC	CASSSDSGTEYF
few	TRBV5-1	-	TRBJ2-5	TGCGCCAGCAGCTTGGCCGGCGGCGGGGAAGTGGAGACCCAGTACTTC	CASSLAGGGEVETQYF
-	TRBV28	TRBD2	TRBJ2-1	TGTGCCAGCAGGGGACTAGCGGGGGTGTCCTACAATGAGCAGTTCTTC	CASRGLAGVSYNEQFF
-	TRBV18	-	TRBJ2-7	TGTGCCAGCTCACCAGAGACCTACGAGCAGTACTTC	CASSPETYEQYF
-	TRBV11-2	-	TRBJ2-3	TGTGCCAGCAGCCCAAGGGGGGCTGGCACAGATACGCAGTATTTT	CASSPRGAGTDTQYF
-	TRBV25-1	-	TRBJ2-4	TGTGCCAGCAGTGCACCCGGCCCTCGCGGAAACATTCAGTACTTC	CASSAPGPRGNIQYF
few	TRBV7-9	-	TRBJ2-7	TGTGCCAGCAGCTTAACGGACTCAAGGGGAGAGCAGTACTTC	CASSLTDSRGEQYF
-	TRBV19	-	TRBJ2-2	TGTGCCAGTAGTATTTACGGTAGCACCGGGGAGCTGTTTTTT	CASSIYGSTGELFF
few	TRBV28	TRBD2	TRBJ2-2	TGTGCGTCAATCTTCGGGGGGGCCGGCGGGGAGCTGTTTTTT	CASIFGGAGGELFF
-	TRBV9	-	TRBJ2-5	TGTGCCAGCAGCGTAGATGTCAGGGCTCTGGAGGAGACCCAGTACTTC	CASSVDVRALEETQYF
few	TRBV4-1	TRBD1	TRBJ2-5	TGCGCCAGCAGCCAAAGGATACCGGGACAGGGGGAAGAGACCCAGTACTTC	CASSQRIPGQGEETQYF